The T cell receptor (beta chain) described here comes from a study of shared clonotypes between healthy human individuals. Profiling relied on immunoSEQ multiplex PCR, and the TCRdb table lists in-frame clones only, not all of them. The table lists 450,000 to 500,000 clones, about 84% of them singletons. V was clipped by 4 bases and J by 0 bases; unmatched bases: 5. The CDR3 loop spans 15 amino acids. In germline, CDR1 is GTSNPN, CDR2 SVGIG (reference sequence). The gene calls are TRBV30 and TRBJ2-3, with TRBD2 identical over 9 bases. The material sequenced was PBMCs. The TCR comes from a middle-aged woman in good health. Some clones in this sample may be carry-over from other donors' samples. The CDR3 loop is CAWNRGGVSTDTQYF. CDR3 coding DNA: TGTGCCTGGAACCGCGGGGGGGTAAGCACAGATACGCAGTATTTT.